Below, 19 T cell receptor beta chains from the same sample are listed, as sequenced in a study of identical twins. TCRdb re-called the 5' RACE reads through MiXCR, storing one row per CDR3 protein. The repertoire holds 640,000 or so distinct CDR3 sequences, with around 6% as singletons. The sequenced sample consisted of naive T cells sorted from blood. These receptors were taken from a man aged 18 to 29 in good health.

The chain carries TRBV5-1 and TRBJ2-3; TRBD2 aligns across 8 bases. Trimming took 2 bases from V and 4 from J; bases not matched to a gene: 9. CDR1 and CDR2 from the germline V gene are SGHRS and YFSETQ. CDR3 length: 16 residues. The CDR3 nucleotides read TGCGCCAGCAGCTTCCGAGCGGGAGTAGGTGCAGATACGCAGTATTTT. It translates to CASSFRAGVGADTQYF.

This clonotype appeared many times. This rearrangement joins TRBV12-3 or TRBV12-4 to TRBJ2-1; 12 positions match TRBD2. The V and J ends lost 2 bases and 0 bases, in that order; junction bases with no gene match: 11. The CDR3 loop spans 20 amino acids. The CDR3 nucleotides are TGTGCCAGCAGTTTATTCCCTAGCGGGAGGGACCCTAGCTCCTACAATGAGCAGTTCTTC. It translates to CASSLFPSGRDPSSYNEQFF.

This clonotype occurred many times. The chain couples TRBV5-1 to TRBJ2-7; D tentatively fits TRBD1 or TRBD2 (5 bases each). CDR3 length equals 14 residues. The germline V gene encodes CDR1 SGHRS and CDR2 YFSETQ. V lost 2 bases and J 3 bases, leaving 12 bases between the germline ends. The CDR3: CASSLGTGIYEQYF. The CDR3 nucleotides are TGCGCCAGCAGCTTAGGGACGGGAATCTACGAGCAGTACTTC.

This clonotype has only a few counts. The gene calls are TRBV4-3 and TRBJ1-5, with D unresolved. This CDR3 is built from 15 residues. Germline values: CDR1 LGHNA, CDR2 YSLEER. V shed 0 bases and J shed 7 bases, with 13 bases lying between them. CDR3: CASSQESGSGQPQHF. In DNA form, the CDR3 reads TGCGCCAGCAGCCAAGAGAGCGGGTCAGGACAGCCCCAGCATTTT.

This clonotype was picked up many times. The J gene is TRBJ2-7, the V gene TRBV12-3 or TRBV12-4, with 11 bases identical to TRBD2. With 5 bases clipped from V and 1 base from J, the junction kept 1 base outside the gene matches. This CDR3 region has 14 residues. The CDR3 protein is CASSTSGSSYEQYF. The DNA for the CDR3 is TGTGCCAGCAGTACTAGCGGGAGTTCCTACGAGCAGTACTTC.

This clonotype was detected only a few times. The chain links TRBV6-5 to TRBJ1-4, with D possibly being TRBD1 (5 bases). Germline loops: CDR1 MNHEY, CDR2 SVGAGI. The CDR3 covers 17 residues. Trimming pared 2 bases from V and 7 bases from J, leaving 20 bases between. The DNA of the CDR3 is TGTGCCAGCAGTTACGGGGGAACCCTCTCAGGAATTGAAAAACTGTTTTTT. Protein sequence: CASSYGGTLSGIEKLFF.

Only one count was recorded for this clonotype. The missing conserved phenylalanine or tryptophan at the end of this CDR3 makes a read error likely. The chain links TRBV10-2 to TRBJ2-7; TRBD2 matches 11 bases. Losses at the gene ends were 4 bases for V and 3 bases for J; bases not matched to a gene: 5. Germline V gene lookup returns CDR1 WSHSY and CDR2 SAAADI. This CDR3 has 15 amino acids. CDR3 bases: TGCGCCAGCAGTGGTCCAACTAGCGGGAGCTACGAGCAGTACCTC. Amino acids: CASSGPTSGSYEQYL.

This clonotype has ten or more counts. The J gene is TRBJ2-3, the V gene TRBV6-6; the match to TRBD1 covers 7 bases. In germline, CDR1 is MNHNY, CDR2 SVGAGI (reference sequence). V shed 9 bases, J shed 2 bases, and the junction held 2 bases outside the gene matches. The length of the CDR3 is 12 residues. The CDR3: CASGQATDTQYF. DNA for the CDR3: TGTGCCAGTGGACAGGCCACAGATACGCAGTATTTT.

This clonotype was counted many times. This chain links TRBV12-3 or TRBV12-4 with TRBJ1-2; D may be TRBD1 (6 bases). V gave up 7 bases and J gave up 3 bases, with 15 bases separating them. CDR3 length equals 14 residues. CDR3 nucleotides: TGTGCCAGCACCCTTAGGGGGTCTCACTATGGCTACACCTTC. The encoded protein is CASTLRGSHYGYTF.

The chain carries TRBV18 and TRBJ2-3; 8 nucleotides agree with TRBD1. V was pared by 6 bases and J by 0 bases, with 5 bases of the junction left unmatched. Per germline, CDR1 KGHSH and CDR2 LQKENI. This CDR3 has 15 residues. This chain's CDR3 is CASSAGGGSTDTQYF. In DNA, the CDR3 is TGTGCCAGCTCCGCAGGGGGCGGGAGCACAGATACGCAGTATTTT.

This clonotype was counted at least ten times. The V gene is TRBV12-3 or TRBV12-4, the J gene TRBJ2-5; TRBD2 might be the D (6 bases). V gave up 1 base and J gave up 4 bases, with 13 bases separating them. This CDR3 is built from 15 residues. The DNA of the CDR3 is TGTGCCAGCAGTTTAGGGACGGGAGTAACAGAGACCCAGTACTTC. Protein product: CASSLGTGVTETQYF.

This clonotype came up once. The V gene is TRBV19, the J gene TRBJ1-4; no firm D call. V lost 1 base, J lost 8 bases, and 11 bases lay in between. This CDR3 comprises 14 residues. Per the germline V gene, CDR1 is LNHDA and CDR2 is SQIVND (reference sequence). As DNA, the CDR3 is TGTGCCAGTAGTATAGCCGGGAAAAACGAAAAACTGTTTTTT. It translates to CASSIAGKNEKLFF.

The table lists this clonotype with many counts. The chain's CDR3 is CASSSTGTNGYTF. In DNA, the CDR3 is TGTGCCAGCAGTTCCACGGGGACAAATGGCTACACCTTC. The chain is built from TRBV6-5 and TRBJ1-2; D may be TRBD1 (6 bases). The CDR3 spans 13 residues. V was pared by 4 bases and J by 6 bases, with 12 bases between. Germline CDR1 MNHEY, CDR2 SVGAGI.

The chain joins TRBV11-2 to TRBJ2-7; maybe TRBD2 (6 bases). Trimming removed 0 bases at V and 2 bases at J, with 11 bases between. CDR3 length: 15 amino acids. Germline values: CDR1 SGHAT, CDR2 FQNNGV. CDR3 sequence (DNA): TGTGCCAGCAGCTTAGATCACGGGACTCCCTACGAGCAGTACGTC. Translated: CASSLDHGTPYEQYV.

This clonotype was counted many times. V is TRBV12-3 or TRBV12-4 and J is TRBJ1-1, with 7 bases fitting TRBD1. This CDR3 is built from 14 residues. V shed 4 bases, J shed 6 bases, and the junction held 8 bases outside the gene matches. This CDR3 is CASSSKTGIPEAFF. In DNA, the CDR3 is TGTGCCAGCAGTTCGAAGACAGGGATACCTGAAGCTTTCTTT.

With regard to this clonotype: At one end the junction does not follow the germline gene, possibly because of a read error. This chain joins TRBV28 and TRBJ1-3; D not resolved. The CDR3 contains 11 residues. Germline assignment: CDR1 MDHEN and CDR2 SYDVKM. The CDR3 is CASSLQNALHF. The DNA for the CDR3 is TGTGCCAGCAGCTTACAAAACGCGCTGCATTTT.

The table lists this clonotype with a few counts. CDR3 sequence: CASSSGGITDTQYF. The CDR3 DNA follows: TGTGCCAGCAGCTCCGGGGGGATCACAGATACGCAGTATTTT. The chain recombines TRBV7-9 with TRBJ2-3; 7 bases match TRBD2. This CDR3 spans 14 amino acids. The V and J ends lost 4 bases and 2 bases, in that order; junction bases with no gene match: 3. Germline-derived CDR1 and CDR2 are SEHNR and FQNEAQ (reference sequence).

This clonotype was observed many times. V and J are TRBV18 and TRBJ2-1, with D hard to call. The CDR3 runs to 15 residues. The V end was cut by 3 bases, the J end by 4 bases, with 13 bases between. The germline CDR1 and CDR2 sequences are KGHSH and LQKENI. In nucleotides, the CDR3 is TGTGCCAGCTCACCCTTGGGTGTGGGGTACAATGAGCAGTTCTTC. It is translated as CASSPLGVGYNEQFF.

The table lists this clonotype with many counts. The chain has TRBV4-2 and TRBJ1-1; D is unclear. Trimming took 1 base from V and 11 from J, leaving 14 bases between them. Per the germline V gene, CDR1 is LGHNA and CDR2 is YNFKEQ. CDR3 length equals 13 residues. This CDR3 is CASSQGSSGEAFF. The CDR3 nucleotides are TGTGCCAGCAGCCAAGGGTCGTCAGGTGAGGCTTTCTTT.